The 12 T cell receptor beta chains reported below all come from one sample, sequenced in a study of blood T cell repertoires in COVID-19. Produced via immunoSEQ multiplex PCR; TCRdb's table is partial and in-frame only. The data contain 7,000 or so clones, 75% to 90% of them singletons. Sequencing was performed on peripheral blood. Receptors were obtained from a man older than 75 with active COVID-19.

V gene TRBV10-1 combines with J gene TRBJ2-3, with 10 bases matching TRBD2. Trimming removed 2 bases from V and 0 bases from J; junction bases left unmatched: 2. CDR1 is WNHNN, CDR2 SYGVQD, per germline (reference sequence). This CDR3 region has 16 residues. CDR3 nucleotide sequence: TGCGCCAGCAGTGAGGGACTAGCGGCTAGCACAGATACGCAGTATTTT. This encodes CASSEGLAASTDTQYF.

The chain links TRBV5-6 to TRBJ2-7, with D perhaps TRBD2 (6 bases). Germline lookup yields CDR1 SGHDT and CDR2 YYEEEE. CDR3 length: 14 amino acids. The V and J ends lost 2 bases and 0 bases respectively, with 9 bases between them. The CDR3 DNA is TGTGCCAGCAGCTTCGGGGACTCCTCCTACGAGCAGTACTTC. Translating gives CASSFGDSSYEQYF.

J is TRBJ2-3 and V is TRBV5-6; 13 nucleotides match TRBD2. V gave up 4 bases and J gave up 5 bases; unmatched junction bases: 4. CDR1 and CDR2 from the germline V gene are SGHDT and YYEEEE. The CDR3 length is 15 residues. In nucleotides, the CDR3 is TGTGCCAGCAGCGGAGGGACTAGCGGGATAGATACGCAGTATTTT. This gives the protein CASSGGTSGIDTQYF.

The chain carries TRBV4-1 and TRBJ1-1; a possible D gene is TRBD1 (5 bases). CDR1 is MGHRA and CDR2 is YSYEKL in the germline V gene. Trimming left V 1 base short and J 4 bases short, with 13 bases between. The CDR3 length is 15 residues. CDR3 loop: CASSQAQVGGTEAFF. Written as DNA, the CDR3 is TGCGCCAGCAGCCAAGCCCAGGTCGGGGGCACTGAAGCTTTCTTT.

The V call is TRBV28, the J call TRBJ2-7; 10 bases fit TRBD1. J gave up 4 bases and V 9 bases, and 12 bases lay outside the gene matches. There are 15 residues in the CDR3. Germline V lookup: CDR1 MDHEN, CDR2 SYDVKM. This CDR3 is CASSSIGTGAYEQYF. For the CDR3, the DNA is TGTGCCAGTTCGAGCATTGGGACAGGGGCGTACGAGCAGTACTTC.

V and J are TRBV7-3 and TRBJ2-1, with TRBD2 as a possible D gene (5 bases). The CDR3 covers 16 residues. Germline V gene sequence: CDR1 SGHTA, CDR2 FQGTGA. The V end was cut by 5 bases, the J end by 0 bases, with 14 bases between. The CDR3 sequence is CASSRNVASSYNEQFF. Written as DNA, the CDR3 is TGTGCCAGCAGCCGAAACGTAGCGAGCTCCTACAATGAGCAGTTCTTC.

The chain is built from TRBV19 and TRBJ2-6; D uncertain. CDR3 size: 16 residues. Trimming pared 3 bases from V and 1 base from J, leaving 10 bases between. Germline V gene sequence: CDR1 LNHDA, CDR2 SQIVND (reference sequence). The CDR3 bases are TGTGCCAGTAGTATCCTCGATCTATCTGGGGCCAACGTCCTGACTTTC. It translates to CASSILDLSGANVLTF.

The gene calls are TRBV4-3 and TRBJ2-3, with a weak D call TRBD1 (6 bases). CDR1 and CDR2 from the germline V gene are LGHNA and YSLEER. The CDR3 consists of 14 residues. V gave up 3 bases and J gave up 6 bases, with 13 bases separating them. The DNA for the CDR3 is TGCGCCAGCAGCCAGGGGGCCCCTTGGGATACGCAGTATTTT. Its protein is CASSQGAPWDTQYF.

The chain uses TRBV4-3 and TRBJ2-3, with TRBD2 matching 8 bases. J gave up 1 base and V 0 bases, and 3 bases lay outside the gene matches. Germline-derived CDR1 and CDR2 are LGHNA and YSLEER. The CDR3 extends over 16 amino acids. CDR3 in amino acids: CASSQEMTSGTDTQYF. CDR3 DNA sequence: TGCGCCAGCAGCCAAGAAATGACTAGCGGCACAGATACGCAGTATTTT.

The V and J genes are TRBV20-1 and TRBJ2-3; the match to TRBD2 covers 7 bases. The CDR3 loop spans 14 amino acids. V shed 3 bases and J 5 bases; nucleotides not matched to a gene: 8. Germline V gene data show CDR1 as DFQATT and CDR2 as SNEGSKA (reference sequence). This chain's CDR3 is CSASLSGARDTQYF. As DNA, the CDR3 is TGCAGTGCTAGTCTCAGCGGGGCCAGAGATACGCAGTATTTT.

The V and J genes are TRBV5-6 and TRBJ1-3; 7 nucleotides agree with TRBD1. Germline lookup yields CDR1 SGHDT and CDR2 YYEEEE. V dropped 2 bases and J dropped 3; count of bases not matched to a gene: 17. CDR3 length equals 19 residues. The CDR3 sequence is CASSFGDSSTFDDGNTIYF. CDR3 nucleotides: TGTGCCAGCAGCTTTGGGGACAGCAGCACATTTGATGATGGAAACACCATATATTTT.

CDR3 residues: CASSLSVTKDEQFF. The DNA for the CDR3 is TGTGCCAGCAGCCTCTCGGTGACAAAGGATGAGCAGTTCTTC. V usage is TRBV7-3 and J usage is TRBJ2-1; D unclear. The V gene's germline CDR1 is SGHTA and CDR2 FQGTGA. The CDR3 has 14 amino acids. The V end was cut by 5 bases, the J end by 8 bases, with 16 bases between.